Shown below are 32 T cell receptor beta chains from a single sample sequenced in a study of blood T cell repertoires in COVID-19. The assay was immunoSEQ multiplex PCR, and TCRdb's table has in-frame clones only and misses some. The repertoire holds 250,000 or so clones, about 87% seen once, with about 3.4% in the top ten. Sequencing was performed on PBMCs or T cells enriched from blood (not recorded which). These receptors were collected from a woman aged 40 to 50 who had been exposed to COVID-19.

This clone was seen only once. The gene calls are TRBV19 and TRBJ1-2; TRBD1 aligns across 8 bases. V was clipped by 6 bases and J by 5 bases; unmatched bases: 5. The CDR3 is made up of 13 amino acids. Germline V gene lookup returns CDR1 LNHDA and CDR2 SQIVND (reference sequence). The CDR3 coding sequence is TGTGCCAGTAGGCTAGGACAGGGTTATGGCTACACCTTC. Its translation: CASRLGQGYGYTF.

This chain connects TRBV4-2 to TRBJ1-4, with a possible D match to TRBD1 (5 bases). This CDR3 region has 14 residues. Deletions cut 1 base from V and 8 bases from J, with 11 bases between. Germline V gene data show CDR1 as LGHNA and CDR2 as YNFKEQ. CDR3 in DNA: TGTGCCAGCAGCCAAGGCGGGGGTTGGGAAAAACTGTTTTTT. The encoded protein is CASSQGGGWEKLFF.

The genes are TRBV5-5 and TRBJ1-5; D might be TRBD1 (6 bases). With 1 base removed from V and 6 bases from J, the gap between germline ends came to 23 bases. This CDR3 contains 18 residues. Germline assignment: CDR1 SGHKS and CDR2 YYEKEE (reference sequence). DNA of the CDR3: TGTGCCAGCAGCTTGACAGGGTGGTCCCACATGGGGACTCAGCCCCAGCATTTT. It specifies CASSLTGWSHMGTQPQHF.

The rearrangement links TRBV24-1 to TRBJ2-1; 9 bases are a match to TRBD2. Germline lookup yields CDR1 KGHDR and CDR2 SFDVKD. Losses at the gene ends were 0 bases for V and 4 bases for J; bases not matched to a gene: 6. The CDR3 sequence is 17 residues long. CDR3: CATSDLRRGGAYNEQFF. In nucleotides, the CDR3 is TGTGCCACCAGTGATTTGCGGCGGGGGGGCGCGTACAATGAGCAGTTCTTC.

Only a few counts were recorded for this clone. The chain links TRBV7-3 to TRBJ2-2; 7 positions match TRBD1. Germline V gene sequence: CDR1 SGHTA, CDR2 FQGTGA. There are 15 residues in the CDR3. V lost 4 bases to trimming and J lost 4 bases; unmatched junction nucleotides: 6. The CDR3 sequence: CASSSVYRGTGELFF. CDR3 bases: TGTGCCAGCAGCTCAGTCTACAGGGGCACCGGGGAGCTGTTTTTT.

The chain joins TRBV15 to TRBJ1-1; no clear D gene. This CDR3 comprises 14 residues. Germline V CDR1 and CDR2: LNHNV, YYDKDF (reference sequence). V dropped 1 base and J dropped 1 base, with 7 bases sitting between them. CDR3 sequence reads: CATSRGSGNTEAFF. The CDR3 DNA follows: TGTGCCACCAGCAGAGGATCAGGGAACACTGAAGCTTTCTTT.

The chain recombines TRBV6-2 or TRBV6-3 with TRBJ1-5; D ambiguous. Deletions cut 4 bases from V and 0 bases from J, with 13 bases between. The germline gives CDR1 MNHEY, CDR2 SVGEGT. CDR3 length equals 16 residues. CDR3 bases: TGTGCCAGCAGTTCCCATACGACGGGTAGCAATCAGCCCCAGCATTTT. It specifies CASSSHTTGSNQPQHF.

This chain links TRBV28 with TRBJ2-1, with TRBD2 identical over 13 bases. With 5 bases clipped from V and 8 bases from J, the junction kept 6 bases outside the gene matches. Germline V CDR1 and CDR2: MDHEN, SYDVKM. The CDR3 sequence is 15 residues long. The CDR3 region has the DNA TGTGCCAGCAGTCATACTAGCGGGAGGGACGATGAGCAGTTCTTC. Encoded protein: CASSHTSGRDDEQFF.

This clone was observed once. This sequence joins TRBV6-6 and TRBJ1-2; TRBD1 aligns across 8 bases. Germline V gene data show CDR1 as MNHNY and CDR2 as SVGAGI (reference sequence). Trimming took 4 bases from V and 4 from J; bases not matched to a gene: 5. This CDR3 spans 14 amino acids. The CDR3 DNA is TGTGCCAGCAGTTTGGGGACAGGCGTCTATGGCTACACCTTC. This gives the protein CASSLGTGVYGYTF.

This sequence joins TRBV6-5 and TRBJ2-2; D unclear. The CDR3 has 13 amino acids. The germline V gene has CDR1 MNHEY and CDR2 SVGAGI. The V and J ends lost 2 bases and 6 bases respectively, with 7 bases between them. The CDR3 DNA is TGTGCCAGCAGTTACCTGGCGGCCGGGGAGCTGTTTTTT. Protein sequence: CASSYLAAGELFF.

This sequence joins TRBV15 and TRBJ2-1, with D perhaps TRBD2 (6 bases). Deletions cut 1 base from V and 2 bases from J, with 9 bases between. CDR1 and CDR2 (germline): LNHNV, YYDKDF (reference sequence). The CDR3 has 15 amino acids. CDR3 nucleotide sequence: TGTGCCACCAGCAGAGGGGCGGGAACCTACAATGAGCAGTTCTTC. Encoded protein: CATSRGAGTYNEQFF.

CDR3 in amino acids: CASSRDFNTEAFF. CDR3 DNA: TGTGCCAGCAGCCGCGACTTTAACACTGAAGCTTTCTTT. The rearrangement joins TRBV2 to TRBJ1-1; the D is unclear. V lost 6 bases and J lost 2, with 10 bases in between. Germline V gene lookup returns CDR1 SNHLY and CDR2 FYNNEI. The CDR3 is made up of 13 amino acids. Together with reference TRBV2 and TRBJ1-1, the CDR3 gives the full variable domain: EPEVTQTPSHQVTQMGQEVILRCVPISNHLYFYWYRQILGQKVEFLVSFYNNEISEKSEIFDDQFSVERPDGSNFTLKIRSTKLEDSAMYFCASSRDFNTEAFFGQGTRLTVV.

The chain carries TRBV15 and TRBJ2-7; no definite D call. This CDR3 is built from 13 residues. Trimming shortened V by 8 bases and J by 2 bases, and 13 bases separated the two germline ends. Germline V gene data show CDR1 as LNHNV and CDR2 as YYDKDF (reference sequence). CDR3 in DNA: TGTGCCACCGGTTTTGGAGATGCCTACGAGCAGTACTTC. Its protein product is CATGFGDAYEQYF.

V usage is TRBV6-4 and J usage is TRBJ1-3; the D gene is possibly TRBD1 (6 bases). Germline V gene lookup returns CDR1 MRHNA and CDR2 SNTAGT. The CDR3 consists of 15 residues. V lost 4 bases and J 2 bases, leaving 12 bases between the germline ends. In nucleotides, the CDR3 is TGTGCCAGCAGTGTCCTAGACAGGCCTGGAAACACCATATATTTT. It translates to CASSVLDRPGNTIYF.

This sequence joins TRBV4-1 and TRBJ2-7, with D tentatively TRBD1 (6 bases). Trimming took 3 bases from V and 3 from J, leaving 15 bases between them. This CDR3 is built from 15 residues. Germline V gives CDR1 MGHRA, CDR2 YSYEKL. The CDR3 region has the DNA TGCGCCAGCAGCCATCAACAGGGCGTCCACTACGAGCAGTACTTC. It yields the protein CASSHQQGVHYEQYF.

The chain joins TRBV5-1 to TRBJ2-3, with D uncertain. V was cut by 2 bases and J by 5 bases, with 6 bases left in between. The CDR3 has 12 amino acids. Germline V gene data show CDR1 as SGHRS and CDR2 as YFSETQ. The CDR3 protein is CASSFSGDTQYF. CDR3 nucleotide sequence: TGCGCCAGCAGCTTTTCGGGAGATACGCAGTATTTT.

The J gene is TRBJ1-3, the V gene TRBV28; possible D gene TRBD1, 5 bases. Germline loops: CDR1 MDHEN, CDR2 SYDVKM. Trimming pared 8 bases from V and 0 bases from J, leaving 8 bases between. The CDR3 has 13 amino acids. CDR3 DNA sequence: TGTGCCAGCGACAGCACCTCTGGAAACACCATATATTTT. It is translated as CASDSTSGNTIYF.

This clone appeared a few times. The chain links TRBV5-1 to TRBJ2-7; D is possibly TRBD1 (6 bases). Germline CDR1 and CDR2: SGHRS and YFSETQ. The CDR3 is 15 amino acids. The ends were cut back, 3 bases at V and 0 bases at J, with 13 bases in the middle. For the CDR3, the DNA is TGCGCCAGCAGCTCAACAGGGTTGAGCTCCTACGAGCAGTACTTC. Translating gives CASSSTGLSSYEQYF.

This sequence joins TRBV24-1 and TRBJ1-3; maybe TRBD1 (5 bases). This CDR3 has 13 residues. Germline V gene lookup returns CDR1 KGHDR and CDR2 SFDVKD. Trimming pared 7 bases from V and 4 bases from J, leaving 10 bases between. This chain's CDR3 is CATRDRSGNTIYF. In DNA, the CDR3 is TGTGCCACCAGAGACAGATCGGGAAACACCATATATTTT.

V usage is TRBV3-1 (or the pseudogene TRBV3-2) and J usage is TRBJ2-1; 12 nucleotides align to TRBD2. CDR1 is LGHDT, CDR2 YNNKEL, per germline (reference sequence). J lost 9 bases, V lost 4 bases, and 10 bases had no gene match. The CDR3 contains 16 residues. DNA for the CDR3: TGTGCCAGCAGCCTCCGGACTAGCGGGAACTTAGGTGAGCAGTTCTTC. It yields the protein CASSLRTSGNLGEQFF.

CDR3 sequence reads: CASSSGRNTEAFF. The CDR3 region has the DNA TGTGCCAGCTCCTCGGGTAGGAACACTGAAGCTTTCTTT. This chain uses TRBV18 with TRBJ1-1; D not certain. Looked up from germline, CDR1 is KGHSH and CDR2 is LQKENI. Between the trimmed V and J ends, which lost 6 bases and 1 base, there was a span of 9 bases. This CDR3 has 13 amino acids.

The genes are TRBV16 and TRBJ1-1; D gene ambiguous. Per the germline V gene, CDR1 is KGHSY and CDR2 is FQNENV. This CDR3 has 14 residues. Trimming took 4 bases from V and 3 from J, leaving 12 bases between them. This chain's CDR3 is CASSLMAGDTEAFF. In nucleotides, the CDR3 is TGTGCCAGCAGCCTTATGGCCGGGGACACTGAAGCTTTCTTT. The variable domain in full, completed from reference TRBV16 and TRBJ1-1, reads GEEVAQTPKHLVRGEGQKAKLYCAPIKGHSYVFWYQQVLKNEFKFLISFQNENVFDETGMPKERFSAKCLPNSPCSLEIQATKLEDSAVYFCASSLMAGDTEAFFGQGTRLTVV.

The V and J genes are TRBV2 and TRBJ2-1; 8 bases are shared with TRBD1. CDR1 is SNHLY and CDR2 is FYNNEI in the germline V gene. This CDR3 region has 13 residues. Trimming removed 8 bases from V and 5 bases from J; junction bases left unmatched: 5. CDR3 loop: CASGGQGDNEQFF. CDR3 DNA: TGTGCCAGCGGCGGACAGGGAGACAATGAGCAGTTCTTC.

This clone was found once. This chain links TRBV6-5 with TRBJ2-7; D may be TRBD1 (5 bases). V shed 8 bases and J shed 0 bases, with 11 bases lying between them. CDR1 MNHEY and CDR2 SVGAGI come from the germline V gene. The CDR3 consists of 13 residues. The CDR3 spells CASGPQGSYEQYV. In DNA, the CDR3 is TGTGCCAGCGGACCCCAGGGCTCCTACGAGCAGTACGTC.

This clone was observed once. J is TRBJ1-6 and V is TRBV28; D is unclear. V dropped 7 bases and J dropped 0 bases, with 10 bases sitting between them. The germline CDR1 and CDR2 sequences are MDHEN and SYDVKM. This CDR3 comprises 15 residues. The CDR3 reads CASMDGSSYNSPLHF. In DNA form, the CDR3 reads TGTGCCAGCATGGACGGGAGCTCCTATAATTCACCCCTCCACTTT. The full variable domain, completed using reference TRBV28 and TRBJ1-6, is DVKVTQSSRYLVKRTGEKVFLECVQDMDHENMFWYRQDPGLGLRLIYFSYDVKMKEKGDIPEGYSVSREKKERFSLILESASTNQTSMYLCASMDGSSYNSPLHFGNGTRLTVT.

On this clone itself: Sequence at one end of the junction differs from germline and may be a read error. The CDR3 here is CASSLGTGGSQETQYF. The CDR3 coding sequence is TGTGCCAGCAGCTTGGGAACGGGCGGGTCTCAAGAGACCCAGTACTTC. The V and J genes are TRBV5-1 and TRBJ2-5, with D possibly TRBD2 on 5 matching bases. The CDR3 spans 16 residues. Germline lookup yields CDR1 SGHRS and CDR2 YFSETQ.

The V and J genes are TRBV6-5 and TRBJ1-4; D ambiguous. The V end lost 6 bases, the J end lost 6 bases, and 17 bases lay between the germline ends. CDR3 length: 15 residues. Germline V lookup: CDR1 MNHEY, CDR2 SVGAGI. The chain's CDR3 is CASRNRVNSHEKLFF. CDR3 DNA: TGTGCCAGCAGGAACCGCGTGAACAGCCATGAAAAACTGTTTTTT.

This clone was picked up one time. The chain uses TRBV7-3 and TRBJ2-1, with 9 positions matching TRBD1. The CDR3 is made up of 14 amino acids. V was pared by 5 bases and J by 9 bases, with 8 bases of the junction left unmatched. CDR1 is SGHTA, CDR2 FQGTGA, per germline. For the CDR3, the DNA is TGTGCCAGCAGCACCGGGACAGGGTTGGTTGAGCAGTTCTTC. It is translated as CASSTGTGLVEQFF.

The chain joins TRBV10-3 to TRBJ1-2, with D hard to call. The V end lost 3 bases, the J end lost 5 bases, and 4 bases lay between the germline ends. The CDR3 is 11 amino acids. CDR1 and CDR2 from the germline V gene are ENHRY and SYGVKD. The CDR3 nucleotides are TGTGCCATCAGTGACCAGTATGGCTACACCTTC. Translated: CAISDQYGYTF.

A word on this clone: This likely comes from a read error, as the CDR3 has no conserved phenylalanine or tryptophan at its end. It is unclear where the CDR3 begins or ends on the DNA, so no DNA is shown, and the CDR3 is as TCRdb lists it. The CDR3 sequence: CATSRERKPGLSFSR. The genes are TRBV15 and TRBJ2-7; TRBD2 is the table's D call, not checked against the DNA. Looked up from germline, CDR1 is LNHNV and CDR2 is YYDKDF (reference sequence). The CDR3 length equals 15 residues, ends included.

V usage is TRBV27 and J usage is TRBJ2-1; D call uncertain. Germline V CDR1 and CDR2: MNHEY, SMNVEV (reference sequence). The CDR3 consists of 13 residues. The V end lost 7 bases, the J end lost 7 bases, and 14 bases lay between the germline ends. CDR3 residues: CASKTIGINEQFF. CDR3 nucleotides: TGTGCCAGCAAAACTATTGGAATAAATGAGCAGTTCTTC.

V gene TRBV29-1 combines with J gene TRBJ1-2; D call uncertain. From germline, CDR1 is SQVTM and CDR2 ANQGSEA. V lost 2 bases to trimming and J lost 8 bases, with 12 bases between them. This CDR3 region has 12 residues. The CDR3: CSVESPPRGYTF. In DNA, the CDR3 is TGCAGCGTTGAATCCCCCCCGCGGGGCTACACCTTC.